The TCR beta chain under discussion was sequenced for a study of blood T cell repertoires in COVID-19. Whole-study context: COVID-19 samples collected from the United States, Italy and Spain covered acute and convalescent phases.

Original data processing: Amplification of reference gene primers provided the estimated nucleated cell counts. Sequenced by immunoSEQ multiplex PCR; TCRdb stores in-frame clones only, minus some. V and J calls and clone size are as listed in that table; D and trimming were resolved from the DNA. The table records 250,000 to 300,000 clones, roughly 89% of them present only once. Germline CDR1 reads SQVTM; CDR2 reads ANQGSEA. Trimming removed 4 bases from V and 1 base from J; junction bases left unmatched: 8. The CDR3 has 15 residues. The clonotype originates from a man in his fifties with acute or convalescent COVID-19. This chain joins TRBV29-1 and TRBJ2-3; 7 bases align to TRBD2. Sequenced input: peripheral blood. CDR3: CSVGAPRGGTDTQYF. The CDR3, as DNA: TGCAGCGTTGGGGCCCCCCGGGGGGGCACAGATACGCAGTATTTT.